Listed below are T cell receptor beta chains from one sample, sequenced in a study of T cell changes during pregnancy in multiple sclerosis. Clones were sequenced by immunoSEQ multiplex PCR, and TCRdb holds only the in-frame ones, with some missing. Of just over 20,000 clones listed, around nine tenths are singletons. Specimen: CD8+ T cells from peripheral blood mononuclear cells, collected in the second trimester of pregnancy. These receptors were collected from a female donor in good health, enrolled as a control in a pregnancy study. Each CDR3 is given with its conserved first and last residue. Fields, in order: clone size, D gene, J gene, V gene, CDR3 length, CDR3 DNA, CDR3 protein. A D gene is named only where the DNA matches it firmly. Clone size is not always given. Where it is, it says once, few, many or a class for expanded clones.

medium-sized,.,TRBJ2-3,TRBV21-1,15,TGTGCCAGCAGCAAAGATCCGACTAGCACAGATACGCAGTATTTT,CASSKDPTSTDTQYF
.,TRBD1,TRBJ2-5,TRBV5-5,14,TGTGCCAGCAGCTCTTGGACAGGCCAAGAGACCCAGTACTTC,CASSSWTGQETQYF
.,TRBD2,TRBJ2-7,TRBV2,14,TGTGCCAGCTGGGGGACTATCCCCTACTACGAGCAGTACTTC,CASWGTIPYYEQYF
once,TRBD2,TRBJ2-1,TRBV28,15,TGTGCCAGCAGTTTAGGTTTAGCGGGGGTCAATGAGCAGTTCTTC,CASSLGLAGVNEQFF
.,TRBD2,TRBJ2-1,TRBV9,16,TGTGCCAGCAGCCCCAGACTGGCGGGAGGGCCCGATGAGCAGTTCTTC,CASSPRLAGGPDEQFF
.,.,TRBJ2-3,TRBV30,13,TGTGCCTGGACAGAGGCTGGGACAGATACGCAGTATTTT,CAWTEAGTDTQYF
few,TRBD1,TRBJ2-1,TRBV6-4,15,TGTGCCAGCAGTTACCAGGGGGTTGACTACAATGAGCAGTTCTTC,CASSYQGVDYNEQFF
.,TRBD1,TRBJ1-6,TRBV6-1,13,TGTGCCAGCTTTGACAGGGAAAATTCACCCCTCCACTTT,CASFDRENSPLHF
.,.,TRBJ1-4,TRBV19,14,TGTGCCAGTAGTATGCGTCAGGGTAATGAAAAACTGTTTTTT,CASSMRQGNEKLFF
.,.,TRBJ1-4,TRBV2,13,TGTGCCAGCACCGGGGGAGCTAATGAAAAACTGTTTTTT,CASTGGANEKLFF
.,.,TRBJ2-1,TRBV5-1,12,TGCGCCAGCAGCTTGTACGGAGTCGAGCAGTTCTTC,CASSLYGVEQFF
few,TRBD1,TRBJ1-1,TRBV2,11,TGTGCCAGCCGACAGGGGGCTGAAGCTTTCTTT,CASRQGAEAFF
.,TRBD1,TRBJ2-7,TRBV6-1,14,TGTGCCAGCAGTGGGGACAGCTGGATCTACGAGCAGTACTTC,CASSGDSWIYEQYF
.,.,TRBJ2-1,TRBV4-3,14,TGCGCCAGCAGTTACACGGGACTTAGTAATGAGCAGTTCTTC,CASSYTGLSNEQFF
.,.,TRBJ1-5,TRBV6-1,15,TGTGCCAGCAGTGAAGTCGACGAGGGCAATCAGCCCCAGCATTTT,CASSEVDEGNQPQHF
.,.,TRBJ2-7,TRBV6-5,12,TGTGCCAGCAGTAACGGTTATTCCGAGCAGTACTTC,CASSNGYSEQYF
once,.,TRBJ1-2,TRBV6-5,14,TGTGCCAGCAGTTACTCTCCAACTAACTATGGCTACACCTTC,CASSYSPTNYGYTF
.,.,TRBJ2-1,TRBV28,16,TGTGCCAGCAGCACAGCCCTTGTCCCCCCTTACAATGAGCAGTTCTTC,CASSTALVPPYNEQFF
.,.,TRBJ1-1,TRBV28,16,TGTGCCAGCAGTCCCAATCCCGGGAGTCTGAACACTGAAGCTTTCTTT,CASSPNPGSLNTEAFF
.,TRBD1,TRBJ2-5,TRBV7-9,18,TGTGCCAGCAGCTTAAGGAAAGGGGGACAGGGGAGAAGGGAGACCCAGTACTTC,CASSLRKGGQGRRETQYF
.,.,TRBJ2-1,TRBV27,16,TGTGCCAGCAGTTTATACCAAGCGGGCTCCTACAATGAGCAGTTCTTC,CASSLYQAGSYNEQFF
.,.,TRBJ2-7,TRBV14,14,TGTGCCAGCAGCCACGCATCGGGTCGGTACGAGCAGTACTTC,CASSHASGRYEQYF
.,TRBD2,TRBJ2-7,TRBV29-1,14,TGCAGCGTCCGCGGGGGGACTACCTCCTACGAGCAGTACTTC,CSVRGGTTSYEQYF
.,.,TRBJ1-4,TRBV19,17,TGTGCCAGTAGTATTTCGGGGGGCGGTCATTCTGTTGAAAAACTGTTTTTT,CASSISGGGHSVEKLFF
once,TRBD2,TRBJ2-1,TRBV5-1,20,TGCGCCAGCAGCTTGCTTGACTGGGTCTCTAGCGGTTACTCCTACAATGAGCAGTTCTTC,CASSLLDWVSSGYSYNEQFF
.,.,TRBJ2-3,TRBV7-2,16,TGTGCCAGCAGCCCGGCAGCATTGGGGGCAGCGGATACGCAGTATTTT,CASSPAALGAADTQYF
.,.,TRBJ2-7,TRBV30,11,TGTGCCTGGACCGACTCGGGCGAGCAGTACTTC,CAWTDSGEQYF
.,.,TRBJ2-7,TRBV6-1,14,TGTGCCAGCAGTGAAAATCCAGAAAACTACGAGCAGTACTTC,CASSENPENYEQYF
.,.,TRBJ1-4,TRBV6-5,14,TGTGCCAGCTCGCTACAGGGCGACAATGAAAAACTGTTTTTT,CASSLQGDNEKLFF
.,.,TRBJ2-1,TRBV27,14,TGTGCCAGCAGTTTTTCTAGCTCCTACAATGAGCAGTTCTTC,CASSFSSSYNEQFF
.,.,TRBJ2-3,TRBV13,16,TGTGCCAGCAGCTCTGGGGGCGGGAGTCTGACAGATACGCAGTATTTT,CASSSGGGSLTDTQYF
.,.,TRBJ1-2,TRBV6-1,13,TGTGCCAGCAGTGAAGCCGGTGTCTATGGCTACACCTTC,CASSEAGVYGYTF
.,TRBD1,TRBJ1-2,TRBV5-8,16,TGTGCCAGCAGCTCACAGGGGGTCGGTGGAAACTATGGCTACACCTTC,CASSSQGVGGNYGYTF
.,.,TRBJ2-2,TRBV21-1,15,TGTGCCAGCAGCATATCAGCGGGGGGTTCCGGGGAGCTGTTTTTT,CASSISAGGSGELFF
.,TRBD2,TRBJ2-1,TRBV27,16,TGTGCCAGCAGTTTAGGGACTAGCTTTGGTTACAATGAGCAGTTCTTC,CASSLGTSFGYNEQFF
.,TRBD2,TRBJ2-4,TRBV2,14,TGTGCCAGCAGTGAACTAGCGGGAAATAACATTCAGTACTTC,CASSELAGNNIQYF
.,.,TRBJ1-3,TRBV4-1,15,TGCGCCAGCAGACTTCAGGGTAACTCTGGAAACACCATATATTTT,CASRLQGNSGNTIYF
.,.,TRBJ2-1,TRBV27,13,TGTGCCAGCAGTTTTAGCGAAGACAATGAGCAGTTCTTC,CASSFSEDNEQFF
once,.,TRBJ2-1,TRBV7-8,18,TGTGCCAGCAGCCAAAAGGGGCAGGAGGGTTCTAGCTACAATGAGCAGTTCTTC,CASSQKGQEGSSYNEQFF
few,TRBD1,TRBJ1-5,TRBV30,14,TGTGCCTGGACTCCGGGACAGGGTCATAAGCCCCAGCATTTT,CAWTPGQGHKPQHF
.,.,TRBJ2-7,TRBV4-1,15,TGCGCCAGCAGCCCCGTTCGGGGAGCCTCCTACGAGCAGTACTTC,CASSPVRGASYEQYF
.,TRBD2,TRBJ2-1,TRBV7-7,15,TGTGCTAGCAGCCCCGGGGCTAGCGGAAACAATGAGCAGTTCTTC,CASSPGASGNNEQFF
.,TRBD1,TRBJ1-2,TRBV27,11,TGTGCCAGCAGTTTGGGACAGGAGATCACCTTC,CASSLGQEITF
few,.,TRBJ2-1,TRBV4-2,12,TGTGCCAGCAGCCAAGATGACTCGAAGCAGTTCTTC,CASSQDDSKQFF
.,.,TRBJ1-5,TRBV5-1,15,TGCGCCAGCAGCTTGGTCGGGGGGTCACATCAGCCCCAGCATTTT,CASSLVGGSHQPQHF
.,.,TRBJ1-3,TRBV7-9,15,TGTGCCAGCAGCTCCGGGGGGGGCCCTGGAAACACCATATATTTT,CASSSGGGPGNTIYF
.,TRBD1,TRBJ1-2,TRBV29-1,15,TGCAGCGTTGAAGATCAGGGACAGGGACTCTATGGCTACACCTTC,CSVEDQGQGLYGYTF
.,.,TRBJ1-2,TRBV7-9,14,TGTGCCAGCAGCTTAGTGGGGGGGGCAGATGGCTACACCTTC,CASSLVGGADGYTF
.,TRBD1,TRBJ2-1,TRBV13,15,TGTGCCAGCAGCTTAGAACAGGGGGCTCGGAATGAGCAGTTCTTC,CASSLEQGARNEQFF
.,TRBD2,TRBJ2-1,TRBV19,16,TGTGCCAGTAGTATATCGGTGCGGGGGGTAGGGAATGAGCAGTTCTTC,CASSISVRGVGNEQFF